This T cell receptor beta chain originates from a study of T-cell memory formation after mild COVID-19. As for the study in general: The TCR clusters were mostly specific to one donor.

CDR1 is SGHTA, CDR2 FQGTGA, per germline. The junction had 4 bases not matched to a gene; V was cut back by 5 bases and J by 0 bases. The CDR3 runs to 15 residues. TCRdb fed the 5' RACE reads into MiXCR, producing one record per CDR3 protein. The data show approximately 450,000 distinct CDR3 sequences, with roughly 18% seen just once and more than 9% held by the top ten. Sequencing input: PBMCs or a T cell subset sorted from them (not recorded which). This TCR derives from an adult woman who had mild COVID-19 (a few samples of this study predate the infection). Cell type and time point are not known. The chain carries TRBV7-3 and TRBJ2-1, with 7 bases identical to TRBD2. The CDR3 spells CASSGLEASYNEQFF. The CDR3 nucleotides are TGTGCCAGCAGCGGACTAGAAGCCTCCTACAATGAGCAGTTCTTC.